A single sample is the source of the 19 T cell receptor beta chains below, sequenced in a study of cytomegalovirus exposure and HLA in healthy donors. The primer mix had 60 Vbeta and 13 Jbeta primers. Some clones are missing from TCRdb's copy, which holds only in-frame ones; the method was immunoSEQ multiplex PCR. Counted here are about 180,000 clones, 76% occurring once; the ten biggest clones make up roughly 2.5%. The sequencing sample was made of PBMCs. The receptors come from a woman aged 25 to 45 in good health and CMV-seropositive.

J is TRBJ2-5 and V is TRBV4-2; possibly TRBD2 for D (6 bases). V was cut by 3 bases and J by 2 bases, with 16 bases left in between. This CDR3 is built from 16 residues. Germline V gene data show CDR1 as LGHNA and CDR2 as YNFKEQ. CDR3 loop: CASSQGSWDSQETQYF. The CDR3 nucleotides are TGTGCCAGCAGCCAGGGTTCGTGGGACTCTCAAGAGACCCAGTACTTC.

This rearrangement joins TRBV6-4 to TRBJ2-2; 10 bases fit TRBD1. This CDR3 comprises 16 residues. V was pared by 4 bases and J by 2 bases, with 4 bases of the junction left unmatched. CDR1 MRHNA and CDR2 SNTAGT come from the germline V gene. The CDR3 spells CASSGGQGRNTGELFF. The CDR3 DNA reads TGTGCCAGCAGTGGGGGACAGGGGCGCAACACCGGGGAGCTGTTTTTT.

The rearrangement uses TRBV4-1 and TRBJ2-2; no reliable D call. Germline loops: CDR1 MGHRA, CDR2 YSYEKL. The CDR3 has 13 residues. Trimming took off 4 bases at V and 5 bases at J, with 8 bases between the two ends. For the CDR3, the DNA is TGCGCCAGCAGCCCCACTTCTACCGGGGAGCTGTTTTTT. This codes for CASSPTSTGELFF.

V and J are TRBV6-1 and TRBJ2-7, with 7 bases identical to TRBD2. V was pared by 2 bases and J by 4 bases, with 8 bases of the junction left unmatched. This CDR3 comprises 15 residues. Germline CDR1 MNHNS, CDR2 SASEGT. The CDR3 here is CASSELAGRVYEQYF. The CDR3 DNA is TGTGCCAGCAGTGAATTAGCGGGCCGAGTATACGAGCAGTACTTC.

V is TRBV28 and J is TRBJ2-7; TRBD1 agrees at 9 bases. V lost 10 bases, J lost 2 bases, and 9 bases stayed unmatched. The germline CDR1 and CDR2 sequences are MDHEN and SYDVKM. The CDR3 length is 14 residues. The CDR3 nucleotides are TGTGCCATCCTCCCGACAGGGGGACCCTACGAGCAGTACTTC. It translates to CAILPTGGPYEQYF.

Note on this clone: At one boundary the junction diverges from the germline segment, which might be a read error. The same CDR3 also results from other DNA sequences found in this sample. This sequence joins TRBV7-2 and TRBJ1-2; TRBD1 aligns across 9 bases. Germline V lookup: CDR1 SGHTA, CDR2 FQGNSA. This CDR3 spans 15 amino acids. The CDR3 DNA sequence: TGCGCCAGCAGCACTTATCTACAGGGGGCAGGGGGCTACACCTTC. Translation: CASSTYLQGAGGYTF.

The chain uses TRBV15 and TRBJ2-5; D possibly corresponds to TRBD1 (7 bases). CDR1 is LNHNV, CDR2 YYDKDF, per germline (reference sequence). The CDR3 contains 14 residues. V was trimmed by 6 bases and J by 3 bases, leaving 14 bases between them. CDR3 nucleotides: TGTGCCACCAGTCAGGGGGGAGGAGAAGAGACCCAGTACTTC. It translates to CATSQGGGEETQYF.

The chain is built from TRBV5-1 and TRBJ2-2; possible D gene TRBD1, 5 bases. Germline values: CDR1 SGHRS, CDR2 YFSETQ. Trimming pared 0 bases from V and 6 bases from J, leaving 9 bases between. CDR3 size: 14 residues. The CDR3 loop reads CASSLAGYAGELFF. The CDR3 DNA sequence: TGCGCCAGCAGCTTGGCAGGGTACGCCGGGGAGCTGTTTTTT.

The V gene is TRBV5-8, the J gene TRBJ1-6; D is undetermined. The V and J ends lost 0 bases and 0 bases respectively, with 13 bases between them. Germline assignment: CDR1 SGHTS and CDR2 YDEGEE. The length of the CDR3 is 18 residues. CDR3 region: CASSLEQTSYSYNSPLHF. The CDR3 nucleotides read TGTGCCAGCAGCTTGGAGCAGACTTCTTACTCCTATAATTCACCCCTCCACTTT.

The rearrangement joins TRBV9 to TRBJ1-5; 7 nucleotides agree with TRBD1. The CDR3 totals 16 residues. The trim removed 0 bases at V and 0 bases at J, leaving 3 bases unmatched. Germline CDR1 is SGDLS and CDR2 is YYNGEE. The chain's CDR3 is CASSVGTGPSNQPQHF. The DNA of the CDR3 is TGTGCCAGCAGCGTAGGGACAGGACCTAGCAATCAGCCCCAGCATTTT.

This sequence joins TRBV7-2 and TRBJ1-2; a possible D gene is TRBD1 (6 bases). CDR3 length: 15 residues. Trimming removed 4 bases at V and 2 bases at J, with 14 bases between. Germline V gene sequence: CDR1 SGHTA, CDR2 FQGNSA. In DNA form, the CDR3 reads TGTGCCAGCAGCTCCGAGGGCAGGGGCAACTATGGCTACACCTTC. Protein sequence: CASSSEGRGNYGYTF.

The genes are TRBV6-4 and TRBJ2-1; tentative D call: TRBD2 (5 bases). Germline V gene sequence: CDR1 MRHNA, CDR2 SNTAGT. V lost 0 bases, J lost 4 bases, and 13 bases lay in between. CDR3 length: 16 residues. The CDR3 loop is CASSDSWRADYNEQFF. CDR3 DNA sequence: TGTGCCAGCAGTGACTCGTGGCGGGCTGATTACAATGAGCAGTTCTTC.

The V and J genes are TRBV9 and TRBJ1-5; a weak D match, TRBD1 (6 bases). Trimming left V 4 bases short and J 9 bases short, with 17 bases between. The CDR3 length is 14 residues. Germline loops: CDR1 SGDLS, CDR2 YYNGEE. Written as DNA, the CDR3 is TGTGCCAGCAGCCTACAGGGTGCTTTGGGGCCCCAGCATTTT. It codes for CASSLQGALGPQHF.

This clone turned up a few times. This chain links TRBV6-5 with TRBJ2-2; a possible D gene is TRBD1 (6 bases). Looked up from germline, CDR1 is MNHEY and CDR2 is SVGAGI. V lost 5 bases and J 3 bases, leaving 13 bases between the germline ends. CDR3 length equals 15 residues. CDR3 region: CASSLQGRDTGELFF. As DNA, the CDR3 is TGTGCCAGCAGTCTACAGGGTCGGGACACCGGGGAGCTGTTTTTT.

V and J are TRBV9 and TRBJ2-3; 12 positions match TRBD2. This CDR3 is built from 17 residues. With V trimmed by 4 bases and J by 5 bases, 11 bases remained unmatched. Germline V gene lookup returns CDR1 SGDLS and CDR2 YYNGEE. The CDR3 loop reads CASSPRRTSGVIDTQYF. The CDR3 DNA sequence: TGTGCCAGCAGCCCCCGGAGGACTAGCGGGGTCATAGATACGCAGTATTTT.

This chain links TRBV29-1 with TRBJ1-1, with D perhaps matching TRBD1 (6 bases). The CDR3 loop spans 14 amino acids. V lost 2 bases and J lost 5, with 15 bases in between. Germline V CDR1 and CDR2: SQVTM, ANQGSEA. The CDR3 loop is CSVERGGGETEAFF. The CDR3 nucleotides are TGCAGCGTTGAACGGGGAGGGGGGGAGACTGAAGCTTTCTTT.

The gene calls are TRBV29-1 and TRBJ2-5; 10 bases line up with TRBD1. This CDR3 spans 13 amino acids. Germline V lookup: CDR1 SQVTM, CDR2 ANQGSEA. V was pared by 6 bases and J by 5 bases, with 6 bases of the junction left unmatched. The CDR3, as DNA: TGCAGCGTCTTGACAGGGGGCGACGAGACCCAGTACTTC. Translation: CSVLTGGDETQYF. The full variable domain, in which reference TRBV29-1 and TRBJ2-5 provide the parts outside the CDR3, is SAVISQKPSRDICQRGTSLTIQCQVDSQVTMMFWYRQQPGQSLTLIATANQGSEATYESGFVIDKFPISRPNLTFSTLTVSNMSPEDSSIYLCSVLTGGDETQYFGPGTRLLVL.

V usage is TRBV7-9 and J usage is TRBJ1-4, with 9 positions matching TRBD1. This CDR3 contains 15 residues. The V gene's germline CDR1 is SEHNR and CDR2 FQNEAQ (reference sequence). The J segment lost 0 bases and the V segment lost 5 bases, leaving 1 base of the junction unmatched. The CDR3 loop reads CASSRTGATNEKLFF. As DNA, the CDR3 is TGTGCCAGCAGCCGGACAGGGGCAACTAATGAAAAACTGTTTTTT.

This chain joins TRBV7-9 and TRBJ1-5, with D possibly TRBD1 on 5 matching bases. CDR1 and CDR2 (germline): SEHNR, FQNEAQ (reference sequence). This CDR3 region has 17 residues. V was trimmed by 3 bases and J by 5 bases, leaving 20 bases between them. CDR3 region: CASSLAWVETDHQPQHF. In DNA form, the CDR3 reads TGTGCCAGCAGCTTGGCGTGGGTGGAGACAGATCATCAGCCCCAGCATTTT.